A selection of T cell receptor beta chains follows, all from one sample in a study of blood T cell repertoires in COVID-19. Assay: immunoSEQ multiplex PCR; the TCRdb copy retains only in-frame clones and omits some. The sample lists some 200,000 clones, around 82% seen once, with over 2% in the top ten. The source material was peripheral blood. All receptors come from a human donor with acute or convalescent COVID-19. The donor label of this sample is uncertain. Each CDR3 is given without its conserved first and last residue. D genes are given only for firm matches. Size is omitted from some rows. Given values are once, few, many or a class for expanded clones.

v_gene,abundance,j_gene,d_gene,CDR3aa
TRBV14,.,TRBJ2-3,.,ASSQDGGLITDTQY
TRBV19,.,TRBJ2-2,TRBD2,ASSIGSDLGTSGRESGELF
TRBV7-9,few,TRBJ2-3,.,ASSWRTADTQY
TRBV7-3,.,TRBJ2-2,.,ASRGPANTGELF
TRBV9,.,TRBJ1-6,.,ASSGGWSMESSPLH
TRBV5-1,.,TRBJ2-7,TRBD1,ASSLWAGGSEQY
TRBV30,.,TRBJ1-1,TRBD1,AWSPDRGTEAF
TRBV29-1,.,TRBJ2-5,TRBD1,SVSKGAQETQY
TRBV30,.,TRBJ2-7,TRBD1,AWSGGFLQGIAYEQY
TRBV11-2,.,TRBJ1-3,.,ASSLDGGHLSGNTIY
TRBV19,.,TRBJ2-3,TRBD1,ASSVTGVVHTQY
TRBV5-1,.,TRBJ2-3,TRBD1,ASSSSTGTDTQY
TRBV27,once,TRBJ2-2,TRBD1,ASSLRMTGGTGELF
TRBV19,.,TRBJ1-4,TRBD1,ASSPDRGNEKLF
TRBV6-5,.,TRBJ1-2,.,ASSYSPSGSNYGYT
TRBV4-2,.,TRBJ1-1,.,ASSQGRGRWSTEAF
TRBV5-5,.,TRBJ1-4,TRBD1,ASSPGTALSQLF